What follows is one T cell receptor beta chain and its context. TCRdb redid the calling of the 5' RACE reads with MiXCR, one entry per CDR3 protein. The data hold under 250,000 distinct CDR3 sequences, with 15% to 19% observed a single time. This sample is part of a study of T-cell memory formation after mild COVID-19. The TCR comes from an adult woman who had mild COVID-19 (a few samples of this study predate the infection). Cell type and time point are not known. The sequenced sample was PBMCs or a T cell subset sorted from them (not recorded which).

The CDR3 reads CASSYAAQGAVEAFF. Written as DNA, the CDR3 is TGTGCCAGCAGTTACGCGGCCCAGGGGGCGGTTGAAGCTTTCTTT. The chain combines TRBV6-6 with TRBJ1-1; 8 bases line up with TRBD1. The V segment lost 2 bases and the J segment 7 bases; nucleotides outside the gene matches: 9. This CDR3 region has 15 residues. CDR1 is MNHNY and CDR2 is SVGAGI in the germline V gene (reference sequence).